Listed below are T cell receptor beta chains from one sample, sequenced in a study of blood T cell repertoires in COVID-19. Profiling relied on immunoSEQ multiplex PCR, and the TCRdb table lists in-frame clones only, not all of them. The sample contains roughly 150,000 clones, around 80% of which appear only once. The sample comprised peripheral blood. The receptor set was obtained from a human donor with acute or convalescent COVID-19. The donor label of this sample is uncertain. CDR3s include the opening cysteine and the closing phenylalanine or tryptophan.

V,CDR3
TRBV2,CASSVGQGAGQPQHF
TRBV11-2,CASSLTGGRAEAFF
TRBV7-3,CASSLVRVRGYGYTF
TRBV6-1,CASSEAFYVNTEAFF
TRBV9,CASSVGPGQPYEQYF
TRBV6-6,CASSRDSYSNQPQHF
TRBV28,CASSWTGGEKLFF
TRBV30,CAWVTSETQYF
TRBV6-5,CASSYGSGGYGYTF
TRBV7-9,CASSPIGGTIYF